This entry lists 25 T cell receptor beta chains sequenced from one sample in a study of shared clonotypes between healthy human individuals. The data were produced by immunoSEQ multiplex PCR, yet TCRdb's version contains in-frame clones alone and is incomplete. The repertoire consists of roughly 1,600,000 clones, with 98% occurring once and the leading ten covering 0.3% to 0.45%. Specimen: naive CD4+ T cells sorted from blood. Subset described: CD45RA+ positively selected. All receptors come from a man under 40 in good health.

The genes are TRBV7-2 and TRBJ1-2; D gene ambiguous. This CDR3 is built from 15 residues. V was trimmed by 2 bases and J by 1 base, leaving 11 bases between them. Germline CDR1 and CDR2: SGHTA and FQGNSA. DNA of the CDR3: TGTGCCAGCAGCTTACCCCAGCCCTATAACTATGGCTACACCTTC. It encodes CASSLPQPYNYGYTF.

The chain links TRBV29-1 to TRBJ2-7, with D tentatively TRBD2 (5 bases). Germline CDR1 is SQVTM and CDR2 is ANQGSEA. The CDR3 runs 13 residues. Trimming took off 5 bases at V and 2 bases at J, with 13 bases between the two ends. CDR3 DNA: TGCAGCGTTCTCGAGAGGAGGCCCTACGAGCAGTACTTC. This translates into CSVLERRPYEQYF.

The CDR3 protein is CASSISLVSNQPQHF. The CDR3 DNA reads TGTGCCAGCAGTATCTCACTAGTTAGCAATCAGCCCCAGCATTTT. The chain employs TRBV28 and TRBJ1-5, with D hard to call. The CDR3 extends over 15 amino acids. The germline CDR1 and CDR2 sequences are MDHEN and SYDVKM. Trimming pared 5 bases from V and 0 bases from J, leaving 11 bases between.

As for this clone: Other DNA sequences within the sample encode an identical CDR3. In DNA form, the CDR3 reads TGCGCCAGCAGCTCCGGGACGGACTACGAGCAGTACTTC. It codes for CASSSGTDYEQYF. This chain links TRBV5-1 with TRBJ2-7; D assignment may be TRBD1 or TRBD2 (5 bases each). CDR1 is SGHRS, CDR2 YFSETQ, per germline. This CDR3 is built from 13 residues. Trimming shortened V by 3 bases and J by 3 bases, and 10 bases separated the two germline ends.

The table lists this clone with a few counts. The same CDR3 is also encoded by other DNA sequences in this sample. This chain connects TRBV2 to TRBJ2-3; D gene uncertain. Trimming cost V 5 bases and J 2 bases, with 2 bases left between them. The CDR3 loop spans 11 amino acids. The germline V gene has CDR1 SNHLY and CDR2 FYNNEI. As DNA, the CDR3 is TGTGCCAGCAGTACCACAGATACGCAGTATTTT. It specifies CASSTTDTQYF.

This chain connects TRBV5-5 to TRBJ1-5; 7 bases align to TRBD1. V lost 0 bases and J lost 6; bases outside the gene matches: 3. CDR1 SGHKS and CDR2 YYEKEE come from the germline V gene (reference sequence). The length of the CDR3 is 14 residues. This CDR3 reads CASSLGRGFQPQHF. CDR3 in DNA: TGTGCCAGCAGCTTGGGCAGGGGGTTTCAGCCCCAGCATTTT.

This clone was seen only once. V is TRBV18 and J is TRBJ1-5; D is uncertain. Trimming took off 3 bases at V and 4 bases at J, with 7 bases between the two ends. The length of the CDR3 is 13 residues. Germline CDR1 KGHSH, CDR2 LQKENI. The CDR3 region is CASSPGENQPQHF. The DNA for the CDR3 is TGTGCCAGCTCACCCGGGGAGAATCAGCCCCAGCATTTT.

The V call is TRBV28, the J call TRBJ2-7; D might be TRBD1 or TRBD2, each matching 5 bases. Deletions cut 5 bases from V and 5 bases from J, with 19 bases between. The CDR3 length is 15 residues. In germline, CDR1 is MDHEN, CDR2 SYDVKM. In DNA, the CDR3 is TGTGCCAGCAGTCAGTGGGGCATAGGGAGTAACGAGCAGTACTTC. It yields the protein CASSQWGIGSNEQYF. Filled out from reference TRBV28 and TRBJ2-7, the complete variable domain reads DVKVTQSSRYLVKRTGEKVFLECVQDMDHENMFWYRQDPGLGLRLIYFSYDVKMKEKGDIPEGYSVSREKKERFSLILESASTNQTSMYLCASSQWGIGSNEQYFGPGTRLTVT.

In the case of this clone: Additional DNA sequences in this sample encode the identical CDR3. This chain uses TRBV5-1 with TRBJ2-1; D is undetermined. The CDR3 spans 15 residues. Trimming pared 0 bases from V and 0 bases from J, leaving 7 bases between. Germline V lookup: CDR1 SGHRS, CDR2 YFSETQ. The CDR3 sequence: CASSLVVGSYNEQFF. Written as DNA, the CDR3 is TGCGCCAGCAGCTTGGTGGTGGGCTCCTACAATGAGCAGTTCTTC.

V and J are TRBV30 and TRBJ2-1; 16 bases are shared with TRBD2. There are 18 residues in the CDR3. The junction had 6 bases not matched to a gene; V was cut back by 3 bases and J by 1 base. Germline CDR1 is GTSNPN and CDR2 is SVGIG (reference sequence). The DNA of the CDR3 is TGTGCCTGGAGGGGACTAGCGGGAGGGTTTAGTTCCTACAATGAGCAGTTCTTC. The encoded protein is CAWRGLAGGFSSYNEQFF.

V is TRBV14 and J is TRBJ2-3, with 7 bases aligning to TRBD2. Germline V gene data show CDR1 as SGHDN and CDR2 as FVKESK. The CDR3 runs to 13 residues. Germline trimming cut 4 bases from V and 5 bases from J; bases unmatched to any gene: 3. The chain's CDR3 is CASSRRGKDTQYF. The DNA of the CDR3 is TGTGCCAGCAGCCGGCGGGGGAAAGATACGCAGTATTTT.

The gene calls are TRBV10-1 and TRBJ2-2; no clear D. V lost 10 bases, J lost 0 bases, and 9 bases lay in between. This CDR3 region has 13 residues. Per germline, CDR1 WNHNN and CDR2 SYGVQD (reference sequence). The CDR3 DNA reads TGCGCCACCGCGAGGACGAACACCGGGGAGCTGTTTTTT. Its translation: CATARTNTGELFF.

V is TRBV18 and J is TRBJ2-1; 8 nucleotides align to TRBD1. The CDR3 runs to 14 residues. The trim removed 7 bases at V and 5 bases at J, leaving 7 bases unmatched. The germline V gene encodes CDR1 KGHSH and CDR2 LQKENI. The CDR3 loop is CASLPGQVNNEQFF. The CDR3 region has the DNA TGTGCCAGCTTACCGGGACAGGTCAACAATGAGCAGTTCTTC.

This clone has just one count. This chain links TRBV15 with TRBJ2-1; D is ambiguous. The V end lost 1 base, the J end lost 6 bases, and 19 bases lay between the germline ends. Per the germline V gene, CDR1 is LNHNV and CDR2 is YYDKDF (reference sequence). The CDR3 contains 17 residues. CDR3 in DNA: TGTGCCACCAGCAGAGGGGATCTATCCGGGTTTGGCAATGAGCAGTTCTTC. Protein sequence: CATSRGDLSGFGNEQFF.

The V gene is TRBV10-3, the J gene TRBJ2-1, with TRBD2 identical over 9 bases. CDR3 length: 15 residues. With 2 bases clipped from V and 6 bases from J, the junction kept 5 bases outside the gene matches. Per germline, CDR1 ENHRY and CDR2 SYGVKD. Here the CDR3 reads CAISELGLASNEQFF. DNA of the CDR3: TGTGCCATCAGTGAGCTGGGACTAGCTTCCAATGAGCAGTTCTTC.

V usage is TRBV30 and J usage is TRBJ2-3, with 11 bases fitting TRBD2. V gave up 2 bases and J gave up 6 bases; unmatched junction bases: 13. CDR3 length: 17 residues. Looked up from germline, CDR1 is GTSNPN and CDR2 is SVGIG (reference sequence). The CDR3 is CAWSPNRLAGKEDTQYF. The CDR3 DNA reads TGTGCCTGGAGTCCAAACCGACTAGCGGGAAAGGAGGATACGCAGTATTTT.

The chain has TRBV10-1 and TRBJ2-7; D is ambiguous. The CDR3 is made up of 14 amino acids. V lost 0 bases and J lost 4, with 10 bases in between. Germline-derived CDR1 and CDR2 are WNHNN and SYGVQD (reference sequence). In DNA, the CDR3 is TGCGCCAGCAGTGAGTCGGATAGGCCTTACGAGCAGTACTTC. Translation gives CASSESDRPYEQYF.

The chain has TRBV5-4 and TRBJ2-1, with 9 bases identical to TRBD2. The V gene's germline CDR1 is SGHNT and CDR2 YYREEE (reference sequence). The CDR3 sequence is 15 residues long. Losses at the gene ends were 1 base for V and 8 bases for J; bases not matched to a gene: 7. The CDR3 loop is CASSLSGRHGDEQFF. The CDR3 DNA sequence: TGTGCCAGCAGCTTGAGCGGGAGGCACGGGGATGAGCAGTTCTTC.

The V call is TRBV6-5, the J call TRBJ2-7; TRBD2 agrees at 10 bases. J was trimmed by 5 bases and V by 1 base; bases with no gene match: 5. Germline V gene sequence: CDR1 MNHEY, CDR2 SVGAGI. The CDR3 covers 15 residues. The CDR3 reads CASSYFSSGSHEQYF. Here the CDR3 DNA reads TGTGCCAGCAGTTACTTTTCTAGCGGGAGCCACGAGCAGTACTTC.

V and J are TRBV4-3 and TRBJ2-5, with a tentative D call TRBD2 (6 bases). V gave up 7 bases and J gave up 2 bases, with 29 bases separating them. Germline lookup yields CDR1 LGHNA and CDR2 YSLEER. The CDR3 runs to 19 residues. CDR3: CASNGPSGPGRLAQETQYF. The CDR3 DNA is TGCGCCAGCAACGGTCCCAGCGGTCCGGGACGCCTAGCGCAAGAGACCCAGTACTTC.

This chain joins TRBV6-5 and TRBJ1-1; D unresolved. CDR3 length: 13 amino acids. Trimming took off 3 bases at V and 3 bases at J, with 8 bases between the two ends. Germline lookup yields CDR1 MNHEY and CDR2 SVGAGI. The CDR3 bases are TGTGCCAGCAGTTATTGGGAAGACACTGAAGCTTTCTTT. This gives the protein CASSYWEDTEAFF.

The rearrangement joins TRBV28 to TRBJ2-1, with D tentatively TRBD1 (5 bases). Trimming stripped 10 bases from V and 4 bases from J, with 20 bases between. Germline V lookup: CDR1 MDHEN, CDR2 SYDVKM. CDR3 length: 15 residues. This CDR3 is CATMGQRIHYNEQFF. CDR3 sequence (DNA): TGTGCCACCATGGGGCAGCGTATTCATTACAATGAGCAGTTCTTC.

Only one count was recorded for this clone. The J gene is TRBJ2-4, the V gene TRBV11-2; tentatively, D is TRBD1 (6 bases). Germline values: CDR1 SGHAT, CDR2 FQNNGV. This CDR3 spans 15 amino acids. V was trimmed by 6 bases and J by 5 bases, leaving 17 bases between them. In nucleotides, the CDR3 is TGTGCCAGCAGTAAATTACAGGGAATCCAAAACATTCAGTACTTC. It specifies CASSKLQGIQNIQYF.

The chain has TRBV7-2 and TRBJ2-7, with D perhaps TRBD2 (6 bases). This CDR3 has 17 residues. The germline CDR1 and CDR2 sequences are SGHTA and FQGNSA. V was shortened by 1 base and J by 0 bases, with 16 bases between the two germline ends. The CDR3 nucleotides read TGTGCCAGCAGCTTAGGTGGTTCGGGACTGGTCTCCTACGAGCAGTACTTC. Amino acid sequence: CASSLGGSGLVSYEQYF.

The CDR3 loop is CATSREGMAGLYEQYF. The CDR3 coding sequence is TGTGCCACCAGCAGAGAGGGTATGGCGGGCCTCTACGAGCAGTACTTC. The chain employs TRBV15 and TRBJ2-7, with D maybe TRBD2 (5 bases). The CDR3 covers 16 residues. Trimming shortened V by 0 bases and J by 3 bases, and 15 bases separated the two germline ends. The germline V gene encodes CDR1 LNHNV and CDR2 YYDKDF (reference sequence).